Listed below are T cell receptor beta chains from one sample, sequenced in a study of identical twins. A single record per CDR3 protein comes from TCRdb applying MiXCR to the 5' RACE reads. The sample has 1.5 million to 2 million distinct CDR3 sequences, roughly a third seen once; the top ten hold under 0.35%. The sample comprised cord blood. These receptors all stem from a newborn girl in good health. Each CDR3 is given with its conserved first and last residue. The D gene is left open where the match is weak. Clone size is shown for a subset of rows, as once, few, many or a class of expanded clone.

CDR3 protein | CDR3 DNA | V gene | D gene | J gene | clone size
CASTHNEKLFF | TGTGCCAGCACCCATAATGAAAAACTGTTTTTT | TRBV28 | - | TRBJ1-4 | -
CASSEFVWTSGSSYNEQFF | TGTGCCAGCAGTGAATTCGTTTGGACTAGCGGGAGCTCCTACAATGAGCAGTTCTTC | TRBV6-1 | TRBD2 | TRBJ2-1 | few
CASSTYNQPQHF | TGTGCCAGCAGCACCTACAATCAGCCCCAGCATTTT | TRBV7-2 | - | TRBJ1-5 | few
CASSFGTKANEQFF | TGTGCCAGCAGTTTCGGGACTAAGGCCAATGAGCAGTTCTTC | TRBV6-5 | TRBD2 | TRBJ2-1 | -
CASGTTENEQFF | TGTGCTAGTGGAACTACGGAGAATGAGCAGTTCTTC | TRBV12-5 | - | TRBJ2-1 | -
CASSLEISGRNEQFF | TGTGCCAGCAGCTTAGAGATTAGCGGGAGGAATGAGCAGTTCTTC | TRBV11-3 | TRBD2 | TRBJ2-1 | -
CASSSGDYYEQYF | TGTGCCAGCAGTTCCGGGGACTACTACGAGCAGTACTTC | TRBV27 | TRBD2 | TRBJ2-7 | -
CASRNGQGAYEQYF | TGTGCCAGCAGAAACGGACAGGGGGCCTACGAGCAGTACTTC | TRBV7-9 | TRBD1 | TRBJ2-7 | few
CASSYYRAGAQPQHF | TGTGCCAGCAGTTACTATCGGGCAGGGGCCCAGCCCCAGCATTTT | TRBV6-6 | - | TRBJ1-5 | -
CASSMRGAYEQYF | TGTGCCAGCAGTATGCGGGGGGCCTACGAGCAGTACTTC | TRBV13 | TRBD2 | TRBJ2-7 | -
CASSLGPFRGGSPLHF | TGTGCCAGCAGCCTCGGACCGTTCCGAGGGGGTTCACCCCTCCACTTT | TRBV7-2 | - | TRBJ1-6 | -
CSVEGGQGRTDTQYF | TGCAGCGTTGAGGGGGGACAGGGGAGAACAGATACGCAGTATTTT | TRBV29-1 | TRBD1 | TRBJ2-3 | -
CASSQEGIAGFHEQYF | TGTGCCAGCAGCCAAGAAGGAATAGCGGGATTCCACGAACAGTACTTC | TRBV3-1 | TRBD2 | TRBJ2-5 | -
CASTNRDTQYF | TGTGCCAGCACTAATAGAGATACGCAGTATTTT | TRBV25-1 | - | TRBJ2-3 | -
CSVPREDFGTQYF | TGCAGTGTGCCTCGGGAGGATTTCGGTACGCAGTATTTT | TRBV20-1 | TRBD2 | TRBJ2-3 | -
CSAMGQVDSGANVLTF | TGCAGTGCTATGGGACAGGTCGACTCTGGGGCCAACGTCCTGACTTTC | TRBV20-1 | TRBD1 | TRBJ2-6 | few
CASSPSWGEVVTDTQYF | TGTGCCAGCAGTCCCTCATGGGGCGAGGTGGTTACAGATACGCAGTATTTT | TRBV12-3/TRBV12-4 | - | TRBJ2-3 | -
CAGSIGQYNEQFF | TGTGCCGGTAGTATTGGACAGTACAATGAGCAGTTCTTC | TRBV19 | - | TRBJ2-1 | -
CASSSQSTSTDTQYF | TGTGCCAGCAGTTCCCAGTCGACTAGCACAGATACGCAGTATTTT | TRBV28 | - | TRBJ2-3 | few
CSALSQGHNSPLHF | TGCAGTGCTCTATCTCAGGGTCACAATTCACCCCTCCACTTT | TRBV20-1 | - | TRBJ1-6 | few
CSARGLTSGLYNEQFF | TGCAGTGCTAGAGGGCTGACTAGCGGACTTTACAATGAGCAGTTCTTC | TRBV20-1 | TRBD2 | TRBJ2-1 | few
CASSEGGTSGATSTQYF | TGTGCCAGCAGTGAAGGGGGGACTAGCGGGGCCACATCAACGCAGTATTTT | TRBV2 | TRBD2 | TRBJ2-3 | -
CATSGLSTDTQYF | TGTGCCACCAGCGGGCTAAGCACAGATACGCAGTATTTT | TRBV10-3 | - | TRBJ2-3 | few
CASSLVPGLAGVLYF | TGTGCCAGCAGCTTAGTTCCGGGACTAGCGGGGGTGTTGTACTTC | TRBV11-2 | TRBD2 | TRBJ2-7 | -
CSARGTGDTQYF | TGCAGTGCTAGAGGGACCGGGGATACGCAGTATTTT | TRBV20-1 | - | TRBJ2-3 | few
CASSLVSSQETQYF | TGCGCCAGCAGCTTGGTCTCCAGCCAAGAGACCCAGTACTTC | TRBV5-1 | - | TRBJ2-5 | many
CASSEGDRFTDTQYF | TGTGCCAGCAGTGAAGGGGACAGGTTCACAGATACGCAGTATTTT | TRBV6-1 | TRBD1 | TRBJ2-3 | many
CASRDIQVGRETQYF | TGTGCCAGCAGGGACATCCAAGTGGGTAGAGAGACCCAGTACTTC | TRBV6-5 | - | TRBJ2-5 | many
CASSARLAGGPLHNEQYF | TGTGCCAGCAGCGCCCGACTAGCGGGGGGCCCCCTTCACAATGAGCAGTACTTC | TRBV9 | TRBD2 | TRBJ2-5 | -
CASSVGLAERTDTQYF | TGTGCCAGCAGCGTAGGACTAGCGGAACGCACAGATACGCAGTATTTT | TRBV9 | TRBD2 | TRBJ2-3 | -
CASSQGSSGVNSYNEQYF | TGCGCCAGCAGCCAGGGGAGTAGCGGGGTCAACTCCTACAATGAGCAGTACTTC | TRBV4-1 | TRBD2 | TRBJ2-7 | few
CASSEVPGGYTF | TGTGCCAGCAGTGAAGTGCCGGGTGGCTACACCTTC | TRBV2 | - | TRBJ1-2 | few
CSATYGGSLYEQYF | TGCAGTGCTACTTACGGGGGGTCCCTCTACGAGCAGTACTTC | TRBV20-1 | TRBD2 | TRBJ2-7 | few
CASSQETGSPLHF | TGCGCCAGCAGCCAAGAGACTGGATCACCCCTCCACTTT | TRBV4-1 | - | TRBJ1-6 | -
CASSEAWPSGTDTQYF | TGTGCCAGCAGTGAAGCTTGGCCTAGCGGCACAGATACGCAGTATTTT | TRBV2 | - | TRBJ2-3 | few
CASSPRQEYSGNTIYF | TGTGCCAGCAGCCCGAGACAGGAATACTCTGGAAACACCATATATTTT | TRBV27 | - | TRBJ1-3 | few
CATSRRREEHNGQFF | TGTGCCACCAGCAGAAGACGGGAGGAGCACAATGGGCAGTTCTTC | TRBV15 | TRBD2 | TRBJ2-1 | -
CASSYALSGFSSYNEQFF | TGTGCCAGCAGTTACGCCCTCAGCGGGTTCAGCTCCTACAATGAGCAGTTCTTC | TRBV6-2/TRBV6-3 | - | TRBJ2-1 | -
CSARDHGNTGELFF | TGCAGTGCTAGAGATCACGGAAACACCGGGGAGCTGTTTTTT | TRBV20-1 | - | TRBJ2-2 | -
CASILRRRTEAFF | TGTGCCAGCATTCTCCGACGCAGGACTGAAGCTTTCTTT | TRBV12-3/TRBV12-4 | - | TRBJ1-1 | once
CAWSALDTQYF | TGTGCCTGGAGTGCCCTAGATACGCAGTATTTT | TRBV30 | - | TRBJ2-3 | -
CSAGRVANQPQHF | TGCAGTGCGGGCAGGGTGGCCAATCAGCCCCAGCATTTT | TRBV20-1 | - | TRBJ1-5 | few
CSARDRRTGVLANYGYTF | TGCAGTGCTAGAGATCGAAGGACAGGGGTGCTAGCTAACTATGGCTACACCTTC | TRBV20-1 | TRBD1 | TRBJ1-2 | -
CASPTGEGDTQYF | TGTGCCAGTCCGACAGGGGAGGGAGATACGCAGTATTTT | TRBV19 | - | TRBJ2-3 | few
CASSQAPSSQETQYF | TGTGCCAGCAGCCAAGCCCCTAGCAGTCAAGAGACCCAGTACTTC | TRBV3-1 | - | TRBJ2-5 | few
CASRPGYNEQYF | TGTGCCAGCAGACCAGGGTACAATGAGCAGTACTTC | TRBV12-3/TRBV12-4 | - | TRBJ2-7 | few